These 27 T cell receptor beta chains came from one sample sequenced in a study of blood T cell repertoires in COVID-19. TCRdb's copy holds only in-frame clones and misses some; the assay was immunoSEQ multiplex PCR. The data show roughly 230,000 clones, around 80% seen once. Sequences were obtained from peripheral blood. The receptors were sampled from a human donor in a cohort sampled during active COVID-19.

V is TRBV10-1 and J is TRBJ1-1, with D maybe TRBD1 (6 bases). CDR3 length: 15 amino acids. V lost 4 bases to trimming and J lost 3 bases, with 15 bases between them. The germline gives CDR1 WNHNN, CDR2 SYGVQD (reference sequence). DNA of the CDR3: TGCGCCAGCAGTGGAGGAAAAGGGGGAGACACTGAAGCTTTCTTT. Protein product: CASSGGKGGDTEAFF.

The J gene is TRBJ2-5, the V gene TRBV20-1; D unresolved. The germline V gene has CDR1 DFQATT and CDR2 SNEGSKA (reference sequence). The CDR3 consists of 11 residues. CDR3 sequence reads: CTRILGETQYF. In DNA form, the CDR3 reads TGCACCCGTATACTCGGGGAGACCCAGTACTTC.

The chain uses TRBV5-1 and TRBJ2-7; 8 positions match TRBD2. V lost 0 bases, J lost 1 base, and 9 bases stayed unmatched. CDR3 length: 17 residues. Germline assignment: CDR1 SGHRS and CDR2 YFSETQ. CDR3 region: CASSLAGGGRQSYEQYF. The DNA of the CDR3 is TGCGCCAGCAGCTTGGCTGGCGGGGGGCGTCAGTCCTACGAGCAGTACTTC.

This clone has a single count. The rearrangement joins TRBV10-2 to TRBJ2-2; D perhaps matches TRBD1 (5 bases). This CDR3 spans 14 amino acids. Germline CDR1 reads WSHSY; CDR2 reads SAAADI. V lost 5 bases to trimming and J lost 3 bases, with 10 bases between them. Written as DNA, the CDR3 is TGCGCCAGCAGTTTCAGGGCGGACACCGGGGAGCTGTTTTTT. Translation: CASSFRADTGELFF.

V is TRBV28 and J is TRBJ1-4; D unclear. The CDR3 runs 14 residues. Germline CDR1 and CDR2: MDHEN and SYDVKM. The V end was cut by 9 bases, the J end by 0 bases, with 11 bases between. The CDR3 coding sequence is TGTGCCAGTTCCGAGAGGACAACTAATGAAAAACTGTTTTTT. It yields the protein CASSERTTNEKLFF.

The chain employs TRBV6-2 or TRBV6-3 and TRBJ1-1; no firm D call. This CDR3 contains 17 residues. Between the trimmed V and J ends, which lost 4 bases and 1 base, there was a span of 19 bases. Germline CDR1 is MNHEY and CDR2 is SVGEGT. CDR3 in amino acids: CASSFPVLQTTNTEAFF. The CDR3, as DNA: TGTGCCAGCAGTTTCCCAGTCTTACAGACAACGAACACTGAAGCTTTCTTT.

The V call is TRBV30, the J call TRBJ1-2; D perhaps matches TRBD1 (5 bases). The germline gives CDR1 GTSNPN, CDR2 SVGIG (reference sequence). The V and J ends lost 2 bases and 4 bases respectively, with 11 bases between them. The CDR3 contains 13 residues. The DNA of the CDR3 is TGTGCCTGGAGTAAGGGGCTCGGCTATGGCTACACCTTC. Encoded protein: CAWSKGLGYGYTF. The full variable domain, rest sourced from reference TRBV30 and TRBJ1-2, is SQTIHQWPATLVQPVGSPLSLECTVEGTSNPNLYWYRQAAGRGLQLLFYSVGIGQISSEVPQNLSASRPQDRQFILSSKKLLLSDSGFYLCAWSKGLGYGYTFGSGTRLTVV.

This sequence joins TRBV5-6 and TRBJ1-5; D might be TRBD1 (6 bases). This CDR3 comprises 13 residues. V was clipped by 3 bases and J by 7 bases, with 11 bases between them. From germline, CDR1 is SGHDT and CDR2 YYEEEE. The CDR3 region is CASSWGRDQPQHF. CDR3 DNA sequence: TGTGCCAGCAGCTGGGGGCGTGACCAGCCCCAGCATTTT. The whole variable domain, remainder taken from reference TRBV5-6 and TRBJ1-5, is DAGVTQSPTHLIKTRGQQVTLRCSPKSGHDTVSWYQQALGQGPQFIFQYYEEEERQRGNFPDRFSGHQFPNYSSELNVNALLLGDSALYLCASSWGRDQPQHFGDGTRLSIL.

The rearrangement joins TRBV7-6 to TRBJ1-1; a weak D match, TRBD1 (5 bases). CDR3 length: 13 amino acids. CDR1 SGHVS and CDR2 FNYEAQ come from the germline V gene. V lost 3 bases and J 1 base, leaving 6 bases between the germline ends. CDR3 DNA sequence: TGTGCCAGCAGCTTTCAGGGGAACACTGAAGCTTTCTTT. It encodes CASSFQGNTEAFF. The full variable domain, its missing parts supplied by reference TRBV7-6 and TRBJ1-1, is GAGVSQSPRYKVTKRGQDVALRCDPISGHVSLYWYRQALGQGPEFLTYFNYEAQQDKSGLPNDRFSAERPEGSISTLTIQRTEQRDSAMYRCASSFQGNTEAFFGQGTRLTVV.

The J gene is TRBJ2-3, the V gene TRBV7-2; D ambiguous. This CDR3 spans 13 amino acids. Trimming took 1 base from V and 6 from J, leaving 8 bases between them. The germline V gene has CDR1 SGHTA and CDR2 FQGNSA. The CDR3 reads CASSLGWLDTQYF. The CDR3 bases are TGTGCCAGCAGCTTAGGCTGGCTCGATACGCAGTATTTT.

The DNA for the CDR3 is TGCGCCAGCAGCCCGGGACTAGAAAACTACGAGCAGTACTTC. The encoded protein is CASSPGLENYEQYF. This chain links TRBV5-1 with TRBJ2-7, with 8 bases lining up with TRBD2. The J segment lost 3 bases and the V segment lost 4 bases, leaving 6 bases of the junction unmatched. In germline, CDR1 is SGHRS, CDR2 YFSETQ. CDR3 size: 14 residues.

The chain couples TRBV30 to TRBJ1-2; TRBD1 is a possible D gene (5 bases). From germline, CDR1 is GTSNPN and CDR2 SVGIG (reference sequence). CDR3 length: 13 amino acids. Trimming cost V 2 bases and J 7 bases, with 14 bases left between them. The CDR3 protein is CAWSRTGPFGYTF. The CDR3 region has the DNA TGTGCCTGGAGTCGAACAGGTCCCTTTGGCTACACCTTC. Looking up the rest from reference TRBV30 and TRBJ1-2 gives the full variable domain: SQTIHQWPATLVQPVGSPLSLECTVEGTSNPNLYWYRQAAGRGLQLLFYSVGIGQISSEVPQNLSASRPQDRQFILSSKKLLLSDSGFYLCAWSRTGPFGYTFGSGTRLTVV.

V usage is TRBV7-9 and J usage is TRBJ1-3, with D possibly matching TRBD1 (6 bases). With 3 bases removed from V and 1 base from J, the gap between germline ends came to 13 bases. Germline CDR1 is SEHNR and CDR2 is FQNEAQ (reference sequence). This CDR3 has 16 residues. CDR3 DNA: TGTGCCAGCAGCTTCACCACAGGGACGTCTGGAAACACCATATATTTT. Translated: CASSFTTGTSGNTIYF.

V usage is TRBV6-1 and J usage is TRBJ1-2; TRBD1 matches at 7 bases. The germline gives CDR1 MNHNS, CDR2 SASEGT. V dropped 2 bases and J dropped 7; count of bases not matched to a gene: 13. This CDR3 region has 16 residues. Here the CDR3 DNA reads TGTGCCAGCAGTGAAACCCCGACAGGGACGGGCGGTGGCTACACCTTC. It codes for CASSETPTGTGGGYTF.

The V and J genes are TRBV7-3 and TRBJ2-5; 7 bases agree with TRBD1. This CDR3 is built from 15 residues. The V segment lost 5 bases and the J segment 0 bases; nucleotides outside the gene matches: 6. The germline gives CDR1 SGHTA, CDR2 FQGTGA. Here the CDR3 reads CASSLGTAYQETQYF. For the CDR3, the DNA is TGTGCCAGCAGCCTAGGGACAGCGTACCAAGAGACCCAGTACTTC.

The chain uses TRBV6-5 and TRBJ1-5, with a tentative D call TRBD1 (6 bases). The CDR3 is 15 residues long. Germline lookup yields CDR1 MNHEY and CDR2 SVGAGI. Trimming removed 0 bases from V and 6 bases from J, with 12 bases in between. CDR3 residues: CASSYSGGHSQPQHF. The CDR3 DNA follows: TGTGCCAGCAGTTACTCGGGGGGGCACAGTCAGCCCCAGCATTTT.

CDR3 coding DNA: TGTGCCAGCAGCGGGACTAGCGGACAATACAATGAGCAGTTCTTC. Translating gives CASSGTSGQYNEQFF. The V gene is TRBV9, the J gene TRBJ2-1; 10 nucleotides match TRBD2. CDR1 and CDR2 from the germline V gene are SGDLS and YYNGEE. This CDR3 is 15 amino acids long. V dropped 3 bases and J dropped 4; count of bases not matched to a gene: 4.

The rearrangement links TRBV3-1 (or the pseudogene TRBV3-2) to TRBJ2-7; 10 bases are a match to TRBD1. The germline CDR1 and CDR2 sequences are LGHDT and YNNKEL (reference sequence). V lost 4 bases to trimming and J lost 3 bases; unmatched junction nucleotides: 12. CDR3 size: 17 residues. CDR3 amino acids: CASSPQLPGQGNYEQYF. The DNA of the CDR3 is TGTGCCAGCAGCCCCCAACTCCCGGGACAGGGGAACTACGAGCAGTACTTC.

V usage is TRBV19 and J usage is TRBJ2-5; 7 bases agree with TRBD2. The germline gives CDR1 LNHDA, CDR2 SQIVND (reference sequence). Unmatched junction bases numbered 6, after V lost 5 bases and J lost 3 bases. This CDR3 comprises 14 residues. CDR3 residues: CASSSAAGEETQYF. In nucleotides, the CDR3 is TGTGCCAGTAGTTCGGCGGCGGGGGAAGAGACCCAGTACTTC.

The chain combines TRBV5-1 with TRBJ2-7; possibly TRBD1 for D (5 bases). Germline CDR1 and CDR2: SGHRS and YFSETQ. The CDR3 sequence is 15 residues long. V gave up 0 bases and J gave up 7 bases, with 17 bases separating them. CDR3 coding DNA: TGCGCCAGCAGCTTGGAGGGGCAGGTTTCTCGGGAGCAGTACTTC. Translating gives CASSLEGQVSREQYF.

This chain uses TRBV9 with TRBJ2-2, with 12 bases lining up with TRBD2. V dropped 4 bases and J dropped 4; count of bases not matched to a gene: 2. Germline loops: CDR1 SGDLS, CDR2 YYNGEE. The CDR3 contains 15 residues. The CDR3 nucleotides are TGTGCCAGCAGCCCTAGCGGGAGGGGCACCGGGGAGCTGTTTTTT. Its protein is CASSPSGRGTGELFF. Drawing the rest from reference TRBV9 and TRBJ2-2, the complete variable domain is DSGVTQTPKHLITATGQRVTLRCSPRSGDLSVYWYQQSLDQGLQFLIQYYNGEERAKGNILERFSAQQFPDLHSELNLSSLELGDSALYFCASSPSGRGTGELFFGEGSRLTVL.

V usage is TRBV5-1 and J usage is TRBJ2-5, with TRBD2 as a possible D gene (5 bases). The CDR3 has 16 amino acids. The V end lost 2 bases, the J end lost 0 bases, and 14 bases lay between the germline ends. Germline CDR1 is SGHRS and CDR2 is YFSETQ. The CDR3 sequence: CASSLGSGGYQETQYF. CDR3 nucleotide sequence: TGCGCCAGCAGCTTAGGTTCAGGAGGCTACCAAGAGACCCAGTACTTC. The full variable domain, rest sourced from reference TRBV5-1 and TRBJ2-5, is KAGVTQTPRYLIKTRGQQVTLSCSPISGHRSVSWYQQTPGQGLQFLFEYFSETQRNKGNFPGRFSGRQFSNSRSEMNVSTLELGDSALYLCASSLGSGGYQETQYFGPGTRLLVL.

The rearrangement links TRBV5-1 to TRBJ2-7, with 13 bases fitting TRBD2. J gave up 4 bases and V 4 bases, and 11 bases lay outside the gene matches. Germline V gives CDR1 SGHRS, CDR2 YFSETQ. The CDR3 has 17 amino acids. CDR3 protein: CASSPDGTSGVRYEQYF. The CDR3 DNA is TGCGCCAGCAGCCCCGATGGGACTAGCGGGGTTAGATACGAGCAGTACTTC.

This chain uses TRBV27 with TRBJ2-7; TRBD1 matches at 10 bases. Per the germline V gene, CDR1 is MNHEY and CDR2 is SMNVEV (reference sequence). Trimming at V came to 5 bases and at J to 4 bases, leaving 8 bases not matched to a gene. This CDR3 is built from 15 residues. The CDR3 protein is CASSLGQGGYYEQYF. CDR3 nucleotide sequence: TGTGCCAGCAGTCTCGGACAGGGGGGTTATTACGAGCAGTACTTC.

This clone was recorded only once. The rearrangement links TRBV10-2 to TRBJ2-3; the D gene is possibly TRBD2 (7 bases). Germline CDR1 and CDR2: WSHSY and SAAADI. V dropped 8 bases and J dropped 4 bases, with 13 bases sitting between them. This CDR3 has 13 amino acids. The DNA of the CDR3 is TGCGCCAGCTTGGGGGAGGGGGCAGATACGCAGTATTTT. This codes for CASLGEGADTQYF.

This clone was seen a single time. V usage is TRBV14 and J usage is TRBJ1-1, with TRBD1 matching over 10 bases. The CDR3 has 16 residues. The germline V gene has CDR1 SGHDN and CDR2 FVKESK. With 1 base clipped from V and 9 bases from J, the junction kept 11 bases outside the gene matches. CDR3 nucleotides: TGTGCCAGCAGCCAAGGGACAGGGGGATCATTGGGAAAAGCTTTCTTT. Translation: CASSQGTGGSLGKAFF. The full variable domain, with the rest looked up from reference TRBV14 and TRBJ1-1, is EAGVTQFPSHSVIEKGQTVTLRCDPISGHDNLYWYRRVMGKEIKFLLHFVKESKQDESGMPNNRFLAERTGGTYSTLKVQPAELEDSGVYFCASSQGTGGSLGKAFFGQGTRLTVV.

The chain has TRBV19 and TRBJ1-2; D gene ambiguous. Germline loops: CDR1 LNHDA, CDR2 SQIVND (reference sequence). V lost 5 bases to trimming and J lost 2 bases, with 15 bases between them. The CDR3 covers 15 residues. The CDR3 sequence is CASSVTGSSNYGYTF. CDR3 bases: TGTGCCAGTAGTGTTACCGGGTCCTCAAACTATGGCTACACCTTC.